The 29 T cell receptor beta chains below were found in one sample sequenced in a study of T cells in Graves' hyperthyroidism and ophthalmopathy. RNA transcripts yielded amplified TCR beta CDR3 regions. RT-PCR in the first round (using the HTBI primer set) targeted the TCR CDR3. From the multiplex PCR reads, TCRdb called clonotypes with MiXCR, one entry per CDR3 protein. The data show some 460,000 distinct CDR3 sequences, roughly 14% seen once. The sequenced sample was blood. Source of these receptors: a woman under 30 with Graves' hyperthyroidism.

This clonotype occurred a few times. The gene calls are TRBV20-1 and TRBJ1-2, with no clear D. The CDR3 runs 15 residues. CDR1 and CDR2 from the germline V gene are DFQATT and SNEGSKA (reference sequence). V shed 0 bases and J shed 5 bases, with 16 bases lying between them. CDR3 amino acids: CSARDLFSVGYGYTF. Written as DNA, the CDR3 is TGCAGTGCTAGAGATCTATTTTCGGTTGGGTATGGCTACACCTTC.

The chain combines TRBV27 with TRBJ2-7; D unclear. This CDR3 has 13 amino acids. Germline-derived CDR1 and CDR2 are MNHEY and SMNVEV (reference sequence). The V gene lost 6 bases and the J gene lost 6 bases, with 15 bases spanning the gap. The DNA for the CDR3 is TGTGCCAGCAGCTCAACGATCCGGGCCGAGCAGTACTTC. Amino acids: CASSSTIRAEQYF.

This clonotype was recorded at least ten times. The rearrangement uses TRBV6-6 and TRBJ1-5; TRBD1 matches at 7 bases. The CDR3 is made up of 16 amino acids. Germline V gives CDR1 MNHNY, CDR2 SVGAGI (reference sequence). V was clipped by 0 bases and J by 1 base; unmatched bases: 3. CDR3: CASSYSTGQSNQPQHF. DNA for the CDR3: TGTGCCAGCAGTTACTCGACAGGGCAGAGCAATCAGCCCCAGCATTTT.

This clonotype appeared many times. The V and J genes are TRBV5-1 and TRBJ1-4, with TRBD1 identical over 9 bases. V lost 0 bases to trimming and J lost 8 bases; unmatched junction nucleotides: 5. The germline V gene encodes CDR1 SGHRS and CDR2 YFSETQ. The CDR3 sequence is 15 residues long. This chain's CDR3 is CASSLVQGAVEKLFF. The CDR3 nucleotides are TGCGCCAGCAGCTTGGTACAGGGGGCCGTGGAAAAACTGTTTTTT.

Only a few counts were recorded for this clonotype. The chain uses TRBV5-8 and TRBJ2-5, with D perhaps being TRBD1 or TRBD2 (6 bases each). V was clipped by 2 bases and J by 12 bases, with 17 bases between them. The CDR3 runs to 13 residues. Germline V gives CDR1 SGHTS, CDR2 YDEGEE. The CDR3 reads CASSFLGGEREYF. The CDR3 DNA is TGTGCCAGCAGCTTTCTGGGGGGCGAAAGGGAGTACTTC.

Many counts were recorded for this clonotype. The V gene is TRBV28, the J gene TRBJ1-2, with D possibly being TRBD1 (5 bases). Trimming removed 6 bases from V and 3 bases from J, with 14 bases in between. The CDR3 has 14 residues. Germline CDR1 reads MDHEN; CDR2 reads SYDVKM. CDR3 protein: CASSETVGYYGYTF. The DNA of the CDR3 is TGTGCCAGCAGCGAGACAGTAGGGTACTATGGCTACACCTTC.

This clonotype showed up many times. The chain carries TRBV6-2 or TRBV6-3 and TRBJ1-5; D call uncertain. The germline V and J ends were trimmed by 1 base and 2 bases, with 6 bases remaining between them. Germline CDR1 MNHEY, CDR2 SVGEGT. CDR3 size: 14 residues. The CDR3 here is CASSYLARNQPQHF. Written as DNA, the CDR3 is TGTGCCAGCAGTTACTTGGCCCGCAATCAGCCCCAGCATTTT.

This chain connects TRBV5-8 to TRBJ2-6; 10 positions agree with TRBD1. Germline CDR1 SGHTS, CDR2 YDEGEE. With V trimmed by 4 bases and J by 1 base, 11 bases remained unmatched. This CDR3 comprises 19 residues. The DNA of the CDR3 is TGTGCCAGCAGCCCCGGGGGACAGGGGCTTAAGTCTGGGGCCAACGTCCTGACTTTC. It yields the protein CASSPGGQGLKSGANVLTF.

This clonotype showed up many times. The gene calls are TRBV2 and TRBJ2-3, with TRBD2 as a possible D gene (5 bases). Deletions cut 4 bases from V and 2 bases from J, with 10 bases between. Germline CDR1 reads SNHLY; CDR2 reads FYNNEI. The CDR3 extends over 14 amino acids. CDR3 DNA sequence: TGTGCCAGCAGTGTTAAGCGGTCCACAGATACGCAGTATTTT. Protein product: CASSVKRSTDTQYF.

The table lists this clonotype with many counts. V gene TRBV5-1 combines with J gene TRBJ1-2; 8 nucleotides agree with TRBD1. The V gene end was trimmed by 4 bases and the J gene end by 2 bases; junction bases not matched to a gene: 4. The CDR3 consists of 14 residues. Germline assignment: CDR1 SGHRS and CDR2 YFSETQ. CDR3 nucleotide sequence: TGCGCCAGCAGCAACGGACAGGGAAACTATGGCTACACCTTC. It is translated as CASSNGQGNYGYTF.

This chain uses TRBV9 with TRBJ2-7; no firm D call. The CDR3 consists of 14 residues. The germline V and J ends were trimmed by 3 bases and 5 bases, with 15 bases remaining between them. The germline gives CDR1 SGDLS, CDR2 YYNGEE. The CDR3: CASSADGLSDEQYF. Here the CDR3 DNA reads TGTGCCAGCAGCGCGGACGGGCTTTCTGACGAGCAGTACTTC.

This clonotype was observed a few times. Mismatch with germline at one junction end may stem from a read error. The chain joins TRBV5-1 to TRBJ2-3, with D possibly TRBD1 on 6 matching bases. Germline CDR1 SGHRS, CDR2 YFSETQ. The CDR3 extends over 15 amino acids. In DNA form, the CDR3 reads TGTGCCAGCAGCATGGGGACAACTAGCACAGATACGCAGTATTTT. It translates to CASSMGTTSTDTQYF. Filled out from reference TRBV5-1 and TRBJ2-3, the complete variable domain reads KAGVTQTPRYLIKTRGQQVTLSCSPISGHRSVSWYQQTPGQGLQFLFEYFSETQRNKGNFPGRFSGRQFSNSRSEMNVSTLELGDSALYLCASSMGTTSTDTQYFGPGTRLTVL.

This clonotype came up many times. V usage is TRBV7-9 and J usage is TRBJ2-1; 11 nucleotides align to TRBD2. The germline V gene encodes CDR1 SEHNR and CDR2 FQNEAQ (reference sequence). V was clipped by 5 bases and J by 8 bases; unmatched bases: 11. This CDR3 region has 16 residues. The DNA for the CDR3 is TGTGCCAGCAGCCAGAGGATTAGCGGGGGGGCCGATGAGCAGTTCTTC. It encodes CASSQRISGGADEQFF.

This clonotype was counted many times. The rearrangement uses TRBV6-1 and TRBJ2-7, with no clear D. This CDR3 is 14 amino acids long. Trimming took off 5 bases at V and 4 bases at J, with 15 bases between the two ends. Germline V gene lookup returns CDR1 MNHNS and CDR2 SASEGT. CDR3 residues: CASSQLDGLYEQYF. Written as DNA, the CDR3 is TGTGCCAGCAGTCAACTTGACGGGCTGTACGAGCAGTACTTC.

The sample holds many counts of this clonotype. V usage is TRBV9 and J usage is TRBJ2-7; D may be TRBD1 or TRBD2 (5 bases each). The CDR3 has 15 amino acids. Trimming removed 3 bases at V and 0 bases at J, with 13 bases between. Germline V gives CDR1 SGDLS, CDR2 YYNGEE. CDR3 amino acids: CASSETGTVSYEQYF. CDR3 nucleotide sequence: TGTGCCAGCAGCGAAACCGGGACGGTCTCCTACGAGCAGTACTTC.

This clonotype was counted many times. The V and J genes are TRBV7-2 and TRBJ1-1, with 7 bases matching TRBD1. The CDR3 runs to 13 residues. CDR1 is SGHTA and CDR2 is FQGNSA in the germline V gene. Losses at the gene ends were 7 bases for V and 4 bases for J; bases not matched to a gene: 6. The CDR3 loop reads CASTWTGGTEAFF. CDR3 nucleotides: TGTGCCAGCACCTGGACAGGTGGCACTGAAGCTTTCTTT. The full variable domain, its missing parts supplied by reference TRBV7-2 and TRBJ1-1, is GAGVSQSPSNKVTEKGKDVELRCDPISGHTALYWYRQSLGQGLEFLIYFQGNSAPDKSGLPSDRFSAERTGGSVSTLTIQRTQQEDSAVYLCASTWTGGTEAFFGQGTRLTVV.

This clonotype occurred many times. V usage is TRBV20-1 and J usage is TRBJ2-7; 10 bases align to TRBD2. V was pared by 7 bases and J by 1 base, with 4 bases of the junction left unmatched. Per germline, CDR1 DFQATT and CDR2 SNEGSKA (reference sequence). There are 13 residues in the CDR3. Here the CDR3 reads CSGRTSGSYEQYF. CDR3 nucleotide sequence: TGCAGTGGGCGGACTAGCGGATCCTACGAGCAGTACTTC.

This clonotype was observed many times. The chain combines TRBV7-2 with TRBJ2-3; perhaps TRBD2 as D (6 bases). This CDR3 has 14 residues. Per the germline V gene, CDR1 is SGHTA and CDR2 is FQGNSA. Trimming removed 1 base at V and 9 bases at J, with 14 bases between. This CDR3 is CASSLVWLRETQYF. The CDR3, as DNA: TGTGCCAGCAGCTTAGTCTGGCTTCGGGAGACGCAGTATTTT.

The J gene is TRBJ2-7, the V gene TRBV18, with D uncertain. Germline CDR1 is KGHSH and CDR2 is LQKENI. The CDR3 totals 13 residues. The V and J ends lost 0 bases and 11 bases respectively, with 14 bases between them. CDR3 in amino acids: CASSPPRSSSKYF. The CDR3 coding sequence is TGTGCCAGCTCACCACCAAGGAGCTCGAGCAAGTACTTC.

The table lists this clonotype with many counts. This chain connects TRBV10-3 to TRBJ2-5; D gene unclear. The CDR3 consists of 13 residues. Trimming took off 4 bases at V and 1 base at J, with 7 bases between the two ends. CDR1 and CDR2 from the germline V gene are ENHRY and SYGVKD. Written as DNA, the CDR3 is TGTGCCATCAGTGGGTCGCGCCAAGAGACCCAGTACTTC. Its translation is CAISGSRQETQYF.

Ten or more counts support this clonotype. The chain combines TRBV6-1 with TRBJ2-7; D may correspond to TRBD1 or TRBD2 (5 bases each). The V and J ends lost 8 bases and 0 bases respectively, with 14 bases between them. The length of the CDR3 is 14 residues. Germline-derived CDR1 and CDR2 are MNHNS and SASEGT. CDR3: CASLSGTSSYEQYF. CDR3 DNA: TGTGCCAGCCTATCCGGGACGAGCTCCTACGAGCAGTACTTC.

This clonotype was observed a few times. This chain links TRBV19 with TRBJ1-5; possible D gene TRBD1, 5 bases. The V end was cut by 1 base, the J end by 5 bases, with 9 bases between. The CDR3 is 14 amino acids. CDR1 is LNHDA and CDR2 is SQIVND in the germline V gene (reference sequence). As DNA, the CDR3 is TGTGCCAGTAGTATAGTCTGGGGGGATCAGCCCCAGCATTTT. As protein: CASSIVWGDQPQHF.

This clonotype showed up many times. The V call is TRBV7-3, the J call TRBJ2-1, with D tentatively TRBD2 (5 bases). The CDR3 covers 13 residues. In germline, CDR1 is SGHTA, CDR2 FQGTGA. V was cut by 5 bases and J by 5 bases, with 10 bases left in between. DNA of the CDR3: TGTGCCAGCAGCATCGGACTGAACAATGAGCAGTTCTTC. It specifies CASSIGLNNEQFF. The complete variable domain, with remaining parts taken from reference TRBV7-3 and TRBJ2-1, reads GAGVSQTPSNKVTEKGKYVELRCDPISGHTALYWYRQSLGQGPEFLIYFQGTGAADDSGLPNDRFFAVRPEGSVSTLKIQRTERGDSAVYLCASSIGLNNEQFFGPGTRLTVL.

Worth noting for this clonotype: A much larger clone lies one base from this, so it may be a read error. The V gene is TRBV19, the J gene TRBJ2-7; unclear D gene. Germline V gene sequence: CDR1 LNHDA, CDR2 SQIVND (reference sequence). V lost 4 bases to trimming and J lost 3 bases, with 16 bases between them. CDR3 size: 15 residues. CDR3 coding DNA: TGTGCCAGTAGTACACAACCCCGGGCCGACTACGAGCAGTACTTC. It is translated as CASSTQPRADYEQYF.

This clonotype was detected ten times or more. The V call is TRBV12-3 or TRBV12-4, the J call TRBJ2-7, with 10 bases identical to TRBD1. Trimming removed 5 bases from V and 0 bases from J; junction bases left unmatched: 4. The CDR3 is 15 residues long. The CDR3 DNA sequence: TGTGCCAGCAGTCGACAGGGGGCCAGCTCCTACGAGCAGTACTTC. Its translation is CASSRQGASSYEQYF.

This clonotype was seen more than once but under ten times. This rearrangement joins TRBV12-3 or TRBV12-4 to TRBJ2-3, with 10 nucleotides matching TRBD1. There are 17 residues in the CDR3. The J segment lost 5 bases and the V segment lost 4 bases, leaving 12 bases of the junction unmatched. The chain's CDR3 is CASSSLPGQGQGDTQYF. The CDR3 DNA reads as TGTGCCAGCAGTTCATTACCGGGACAGGGGCAGGGAGATACGCAGTATTTT.

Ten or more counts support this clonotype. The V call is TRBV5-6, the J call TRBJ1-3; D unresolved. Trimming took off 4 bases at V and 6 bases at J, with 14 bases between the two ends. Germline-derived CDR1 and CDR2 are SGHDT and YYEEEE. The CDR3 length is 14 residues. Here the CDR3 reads CASSVSGETNTIYF. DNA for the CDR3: TGTGCCAGCAGCGTTAGCGGGGAAACAAACACCATATATTTT. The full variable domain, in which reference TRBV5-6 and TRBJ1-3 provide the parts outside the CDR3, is DAGVTQSPTHLIKTRGQQVTLRCSPKSGHDTVSWYQQALGQGPQFIFQYYEEEERQRGNFPDRFSGHQFPNYSSELNVNALLLGDSALYLCASSVSGETNTIYFGEGSWLTVV.

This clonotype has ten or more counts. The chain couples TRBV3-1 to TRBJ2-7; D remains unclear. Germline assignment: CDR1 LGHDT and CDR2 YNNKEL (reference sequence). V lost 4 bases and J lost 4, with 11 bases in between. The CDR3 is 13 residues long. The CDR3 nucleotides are TGTGCCAGCAGCCGTGAAGTAGGGTACGAGCAGTACTTC. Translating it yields CASSREVGYEQYF.

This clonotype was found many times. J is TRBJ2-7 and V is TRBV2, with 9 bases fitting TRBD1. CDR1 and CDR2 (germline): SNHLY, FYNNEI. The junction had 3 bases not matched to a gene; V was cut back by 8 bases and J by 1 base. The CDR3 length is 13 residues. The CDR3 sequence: CASGQGPSYEQYF. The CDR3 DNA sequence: TGTGCCAGCGGACAGGGGCCATCCTACGAGCAGTACTTC.